These T cell receptor beta chains were read from a single sample in a study of CD8 T cells in Susac syndrome. TCRdb analysed the immunoSEQ multiplex PCR reads with MiXCR anew, one entry per CDR3 protein. This sample carries under 300,000 distinct CDR3 sequences, 96% of them seen once, and the ten largest clones take 0.095% to 0.12%. Sequencing was carried out using CD4+ T cells from PBMCs. These receptors were taken from a human donor with Susac syndrome. The CDR3 runs from the conserved cysteine through the conserved F or W.

v_gene: TRBV20-1
j_gene: TRBJ2-1
CDR3aa: CSARGLAGVNEQFF

v_gene: TRBV29-1
j_gene: TRBJ1-1
CDR3aa: CSVEHTANTEAFF

v_gene: TRBV24-1
j_gene: TRBJ2-3
CDR3aa: CATSDSSGFTQYF

v_gene: TRBV15
j_gene: TRBJ1-5
CDR3aa: CATSRDRDEGGQPQHF

v_gene: TRBV20-1
j_gene: TRBJ2-2
CDR3aa: CSAPRRGGAGELFF

v_gene: TRBV9
j_gene: TRBJ2-6
CDR3aa: CASSLASSGANVLTF

v_gene: TRBV12-3/TRBV12-4
j_gene: TRBJ1-2
CDR3aa: CASSLVAGGGGYTF

v_gene: TRBV20-1
j_gene: TRBJ1-5
CDR3aa: CSATSVRTGRLSNQPQHF

v_gene: TRBV20-1
j_gene: TRBJ1-1
CDR3aa: CSARRFMNTEAFF

v_gene: TRBV29-1
j_gene: TRBJ2-1
CDR3aa: CSVGLATLYNEQFF